The clone carrying this T cell receptor beta chain showed up just a few times. The antigen remains undetermined. These data are taken from a study of T cell responses to AZD1222 COVID-19 vaccine. Profiling relied on immunoSEQ multiplex PCR, and the TCRdb table lists in-frame clones only, not all of them. The data show about 120,000 clones, 70% to 90% seen once. Germline CDR1 and CDR2: SGHTA and FQGNSA. V was clipped by 0 bases and J by 5 bases; unmatched bases: 7. The length of the CDR3 is 16 residues. Regarding the study as a whole: Breadth and depth of Spike-specific TCRs rose after two AZD1222 doses. Sampling captured repertoires only after the peak T cell response. There were mostly white British donors and more females than males, and clonal diversity was possibly underestimated.

The TCR originated in an adult in good health. The chain joins TRBV7-2 to TRBJ2-1; 7 nucleotides line up with TRBD2. Sequencing was performed on peripheral blood, taken on day 0 of AZD1222 vaccination. CDR3 in DNA: TGTGCCAGCAGCTTAGCATGGGGGGGGACGAACAATGAGCAGTTCTTC. Translating gives CASSLAWGGTNNEQFF.